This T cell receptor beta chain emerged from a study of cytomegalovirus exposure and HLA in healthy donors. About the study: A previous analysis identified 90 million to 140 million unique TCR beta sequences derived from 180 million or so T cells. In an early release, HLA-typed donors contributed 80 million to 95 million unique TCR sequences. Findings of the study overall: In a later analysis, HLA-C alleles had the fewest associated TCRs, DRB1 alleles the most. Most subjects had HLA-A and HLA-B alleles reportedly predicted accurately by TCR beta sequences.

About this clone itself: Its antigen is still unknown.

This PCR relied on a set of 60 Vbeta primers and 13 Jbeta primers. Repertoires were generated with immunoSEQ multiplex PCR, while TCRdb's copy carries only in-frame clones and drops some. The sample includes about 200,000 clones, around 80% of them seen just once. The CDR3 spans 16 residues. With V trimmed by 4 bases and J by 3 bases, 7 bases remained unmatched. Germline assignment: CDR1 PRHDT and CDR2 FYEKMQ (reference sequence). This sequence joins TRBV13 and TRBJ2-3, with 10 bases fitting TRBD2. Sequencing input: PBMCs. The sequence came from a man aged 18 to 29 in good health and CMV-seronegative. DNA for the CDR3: TGTGCCAGCAGCTCGACGCTAGCGGGAGAGACAGATACGCAGTATTTT. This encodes CASSSTLAGETDTQYF.